The clone carrying this T cell receptor (beta chain) has at least ten counts. No antigen is known for it. Where libraries were unsorted, they were derived from 2 million PBMCs stored at -80 degrees C. This sample is part of a study of neurological immune-mediated disorders. Background on the study: Relapsing-remitting forms accounted for 31 of the 34 multiple sclerosis patients and secondary progressive forms for 3.

Notes on the study in general: Whereas HTLV-1-associated myelopathy showed the most TCR clonal expansion, multiple sclerosis showed the least, with levels below those of healthy controls.

The cDNA was synthesized by means of template-switch 5'RACE, which was carried out with 10-nucleotide random UMIs. MiXCR, run by TCRdb on the 5' RACE reads, gives a single entry per CDR3 protein. The sample gives 46,000 or so distinct CDR3 sequences, 4.5% of which show up once; under 6.5% is in the top ten. Specimen: PBMCs. This clonotype was sampled from a woman in her sixties or seventies with multiple sclerosis.

DNA of the CDR3: TGTGCCAGCAGCTTAGTTGGGACAGGGGGCTTTACGGGGGCTTTCTTT. Encoded protein: CASSLVGTGGFTGAFF. The chain uses TRBV7-8 and TRBJ1-1; 12 bases fit TRBD1. The J segment lost 11 bases and the V segment lost 1 base, leaving 11 bases of the junction unmatched. The CDR3 sequence is 16 residues long. Germline CDR1 SGHVS, CDR2 FQNEAQ.